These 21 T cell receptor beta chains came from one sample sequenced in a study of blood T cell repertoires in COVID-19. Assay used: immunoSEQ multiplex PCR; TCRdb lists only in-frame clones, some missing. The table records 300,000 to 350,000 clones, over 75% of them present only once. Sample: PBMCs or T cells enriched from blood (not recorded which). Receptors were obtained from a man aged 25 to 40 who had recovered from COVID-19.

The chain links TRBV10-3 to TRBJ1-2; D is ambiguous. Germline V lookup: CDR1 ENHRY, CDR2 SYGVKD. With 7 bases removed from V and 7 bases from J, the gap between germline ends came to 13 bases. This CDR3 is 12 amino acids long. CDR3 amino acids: CAIKFLAGGYTF. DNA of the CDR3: TGTGCCATCAAGTTTTTGGCGGGTGGCTACACCTTC.

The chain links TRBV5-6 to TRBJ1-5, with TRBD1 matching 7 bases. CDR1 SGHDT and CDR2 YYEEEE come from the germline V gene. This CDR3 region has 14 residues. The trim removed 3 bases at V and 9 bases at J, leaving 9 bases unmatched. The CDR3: CASSSGQALWPQHF. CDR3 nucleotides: TGTGCCAGCAGCTCTGGACAGGCTCTGTGGCCCCAGCATTTT. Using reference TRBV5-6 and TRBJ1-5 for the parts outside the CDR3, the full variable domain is DAGVTQSPTHLIKTRGQQVTLRCSPKSGHDTVSWYQQALGQGPQFIFQYYEEEERQRGNFPDRFSGHQFPNYSSELNVNALLLGDSALYLCASSSGQALWPQHFGDGTRLSIL.

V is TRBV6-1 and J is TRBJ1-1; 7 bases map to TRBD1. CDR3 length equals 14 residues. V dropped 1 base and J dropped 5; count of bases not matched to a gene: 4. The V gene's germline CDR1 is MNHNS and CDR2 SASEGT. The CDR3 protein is CASSEDRGDTEAFF. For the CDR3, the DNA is TGTGCCAGCAGTGAAGACAGGGGTGATACTGAAGCTTTCTTT.

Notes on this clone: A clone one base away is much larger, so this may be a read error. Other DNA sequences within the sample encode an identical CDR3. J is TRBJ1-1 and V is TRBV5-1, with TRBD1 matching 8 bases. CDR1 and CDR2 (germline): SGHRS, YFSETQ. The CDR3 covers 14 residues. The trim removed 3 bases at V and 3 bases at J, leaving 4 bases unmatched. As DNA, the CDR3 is TGCGCCAGCAGCTCTCAGGGGGCGGACACTGAAGCTTTCTTT. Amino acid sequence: CASSSQGADTEAFF.

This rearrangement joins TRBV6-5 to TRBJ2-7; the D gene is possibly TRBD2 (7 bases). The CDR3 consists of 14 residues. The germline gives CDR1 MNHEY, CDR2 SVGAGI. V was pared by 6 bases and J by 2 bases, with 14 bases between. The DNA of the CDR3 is TGTGCCAGCAGGAACGGGGAGGGGGCCTACGAGCAGTACTTC. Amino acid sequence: CASRNGEGAYEQYF.

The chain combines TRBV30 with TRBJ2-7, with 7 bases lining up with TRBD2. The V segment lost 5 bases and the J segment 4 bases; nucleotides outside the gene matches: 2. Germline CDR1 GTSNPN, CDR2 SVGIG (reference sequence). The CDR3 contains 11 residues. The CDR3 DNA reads TGTGCCTGGGCACTAGCGTACGAGCAGTACTTC. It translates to CAWALAYEQYF.

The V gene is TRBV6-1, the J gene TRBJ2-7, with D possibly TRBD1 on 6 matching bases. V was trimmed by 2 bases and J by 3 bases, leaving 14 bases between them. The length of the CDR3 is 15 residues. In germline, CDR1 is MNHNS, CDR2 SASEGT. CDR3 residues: CASSEQMGAIYEQYF. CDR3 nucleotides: TGTGCCAGCAGTGAACAAATGGGGGCTATCTACGAGCAGTACTTC.

CDR3 loop: CATDGRDTGNSPLHF. Here the CDR3 DNA reads TGTGCCACCGACGGCCGGGACACCGGTAATTCACCCCTCCACTTT. The chain joins TRBV2 to TRBJ1-6, with D perhaps matching TRBD1 (6 bases). The CDR3 loop spans 15 amino acids. Trimming left V 10 bases short and J 6 bases short, with 19 bases between. Germline V lookup: CDR1 SNHLY, CDR2 FYNNEI.

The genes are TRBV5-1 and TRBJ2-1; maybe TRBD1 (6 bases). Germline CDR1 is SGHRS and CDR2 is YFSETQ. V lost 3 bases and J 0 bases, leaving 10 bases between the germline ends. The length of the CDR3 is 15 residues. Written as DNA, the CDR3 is TGCGCCAGCAGCTCCAGGGGTAACTCCTACAATGAGCAGTTCTTC. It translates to CASSSRGNSYNEQFF.

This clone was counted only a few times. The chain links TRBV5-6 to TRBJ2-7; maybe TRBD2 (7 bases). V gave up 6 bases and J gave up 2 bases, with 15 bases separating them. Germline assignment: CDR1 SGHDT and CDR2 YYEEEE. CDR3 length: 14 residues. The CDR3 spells CASTWGGTPYEQYF. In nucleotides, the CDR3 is TGTGCCAGCACCTGGGGGGGGACACCCTACGAGCAGTACTTC.

Here the CDR3 reads CASSPGQGNNYGYTF. The CDR3 bases are TGTGCCAGCAGCCCAGGACAGGGGAATAACTATGGCTACACCTTC. The chain couples TRBV11-1 to TRBJ1-2; 9 bases line up with TRBD1. Germline V gives CDR1 SGHAT, CDR2 FQDESV (reference sequence). The CDR3 consists of 15 residues. Trimming removed 5 bases from V and 1 base from J; junction bases left unmatched: 5.

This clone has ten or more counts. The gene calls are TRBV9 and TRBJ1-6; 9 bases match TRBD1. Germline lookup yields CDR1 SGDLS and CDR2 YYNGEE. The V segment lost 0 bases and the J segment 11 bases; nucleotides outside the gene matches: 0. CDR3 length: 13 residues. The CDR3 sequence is CASSVGTGAPLHF. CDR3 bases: TGTGCCAGCAGCGTAGGGACAGGGGCACCCCTCCACTTT.

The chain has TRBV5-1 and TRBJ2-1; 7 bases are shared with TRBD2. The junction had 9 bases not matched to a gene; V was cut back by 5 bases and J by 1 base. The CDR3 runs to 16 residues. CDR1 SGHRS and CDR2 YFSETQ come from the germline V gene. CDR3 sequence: CASSLRGGPSYNEQFF. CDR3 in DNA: TGCGCCAGCAGTCTGCGCGGGGGTCCGTCCTACAATGAGCAGTTCTTC. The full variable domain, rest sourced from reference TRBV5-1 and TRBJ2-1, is KAGVTQTPRYLIKTRGQQVTLSCSPISGHRSVSWYQQTPGQGLQFLFEYFSETQRNKGNFPGRFSGRQFSNSRSEMNVSTLELGDSALYLCASSLRGGPSYNEQFFGPGTRLTVL.

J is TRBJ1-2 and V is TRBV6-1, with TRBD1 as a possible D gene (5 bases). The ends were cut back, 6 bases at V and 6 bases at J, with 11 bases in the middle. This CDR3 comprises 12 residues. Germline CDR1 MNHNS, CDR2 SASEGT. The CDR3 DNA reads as TGTGCCAGCAGCCTCGACAGAGATGGCTACACCTTC. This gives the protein CASSLDRDGYTF.

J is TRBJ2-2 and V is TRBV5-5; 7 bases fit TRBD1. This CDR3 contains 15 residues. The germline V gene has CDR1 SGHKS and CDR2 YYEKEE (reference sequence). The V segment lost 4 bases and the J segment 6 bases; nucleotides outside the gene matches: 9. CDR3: CASSIKQGKAGELFF. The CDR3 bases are TGTGCCAGCAGCATTAAACAGGGGAAGGCCGGGGAGCTGTTTTTT.

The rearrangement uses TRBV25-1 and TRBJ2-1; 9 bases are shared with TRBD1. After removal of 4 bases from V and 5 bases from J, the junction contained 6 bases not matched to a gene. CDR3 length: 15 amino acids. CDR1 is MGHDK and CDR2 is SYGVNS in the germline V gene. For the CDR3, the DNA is TGTGCCAGCAGTGCTCCGGGACAGGGTCACAATGAGCAGTTCTTC. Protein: CASSAPGQGHNEQFF.

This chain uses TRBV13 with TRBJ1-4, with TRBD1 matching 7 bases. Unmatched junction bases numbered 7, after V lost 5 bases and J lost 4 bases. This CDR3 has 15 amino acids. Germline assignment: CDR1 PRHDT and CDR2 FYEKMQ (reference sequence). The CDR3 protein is CASSGNRGSNEKLFF. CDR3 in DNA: TGTGCCAGCAGCGGAAACAGGGGAAGTAATGAAAAACTGTTTTTT.

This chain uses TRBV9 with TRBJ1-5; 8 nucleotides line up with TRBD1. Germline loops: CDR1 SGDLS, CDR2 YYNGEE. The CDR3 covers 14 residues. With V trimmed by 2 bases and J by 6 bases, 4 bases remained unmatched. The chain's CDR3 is CASSVGQGFQPQHF. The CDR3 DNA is TGTGCCAGCAGCGTCGGACAGGGATTTCAGCCCCAGCATTTT.

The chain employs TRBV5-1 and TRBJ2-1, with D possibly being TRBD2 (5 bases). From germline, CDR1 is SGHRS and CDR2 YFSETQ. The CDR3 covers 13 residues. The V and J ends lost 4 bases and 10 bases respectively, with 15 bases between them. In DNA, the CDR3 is TGCGCCAGCAGCATAGGCACGGGGAAGGAGCAGTTCTTC. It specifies CASSIGTGKEQFF. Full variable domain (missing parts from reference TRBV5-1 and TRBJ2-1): KAGVTQTPRYLIKTRGQQVTLSCSPISGHRSVSWYQQTPGQGLQFLFEYFSETQRNKGNFPGRFSGRQFSNSRSEMNVSTLELGDSALYLCASSIGTGKEQFFGPGTRLTVL.

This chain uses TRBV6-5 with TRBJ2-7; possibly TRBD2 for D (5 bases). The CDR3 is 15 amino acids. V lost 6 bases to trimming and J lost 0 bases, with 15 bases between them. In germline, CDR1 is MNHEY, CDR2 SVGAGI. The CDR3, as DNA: TGTGCCAGCAGAGGAGCGGAGGCGAGCTCCTACGAGCAGTACTTC. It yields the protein CASRGAEASSYEQYF.

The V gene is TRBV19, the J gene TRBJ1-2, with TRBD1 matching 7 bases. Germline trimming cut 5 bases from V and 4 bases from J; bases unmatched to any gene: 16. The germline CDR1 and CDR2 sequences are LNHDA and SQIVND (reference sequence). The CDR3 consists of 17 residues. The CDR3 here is CASSETGTFTGLYGYTF. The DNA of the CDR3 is TGTGCCAGTAGTGAGACAGGGACTTTCACGGGACTCTATGGCTACACCTTC.